The following is a T cell receptor (beta chain) sequence with its context. The antigen is undetermined. Time point indicated: pre-treatment sample, taken before nivolumab and TIL therapy. The immunoSEQ assay was v3. Libraries were sequenced to approximately 2 million read pairs (survey) or roughly 5-6 million (deep). TCRdb keeps only in-frame clones here, not all; method: immunoSEQ multiplex PCR. Counted here are approximately 45,000 clones, 79% occurring once; the ten biggest clones make up more than 12%. The data derive from a study of TIL therapy for anti-PD-1-resistant metastatic lung cancer. Study summary: Tumors had a median PD-L1 proportion score of 5% to 6.5%. Median tumor mutation burden was under 1.9 mutations per megabase.

General study results and limits: Treatment-naive, never-smoker and oncogene-addicted patients were overrepresented in this highly selected cohort.

The clonotype was recovered from an older man with non-small cell lung cancer. The sample in question was blood, obtained at baseline.

The CDR3 sequence is CASSISVSQPQHF. CDR3 nucleotides: TGTGCCAGTAGTATATCGGTGTCGCAGCCCCAGCATTTT. The rearrangement joins TRBV19 to TRBJ1-5; no definite D call. The CDR3 is 13 residues long. Trimming removed 2 bases at V and 7 bases at J, with 9 bases between. The germline CDR1 and CDR2 sequences are LNHDA and SQIVND (reference sequence).